This T cell receptor beta chain was identified during a study of control samples from healthy donors and cancer patients. The protocol was immunoSEQ multiplex PCR, while the TCRdb copy is restricted to in-frame clones and leaves out a portion. The sample includes around 80,000 clones, roughly 91% seen only once; the top ten take approximately 15%. V was clipped by 3 bases and J by 0 bases; unmatched bases: 12. CDR1 SGDLS and CDR2 YYNGEE come from the germline V gene. CDR3 length equals 19 residues. This rearrangement joins TRBV9 to TRBJ2-6; TRBD1 matches 7 bases. The sequencing input was blood. This receptor was taken from a man aged 45-65 years in good health. In DNA, the CDR3 is TGTGCCAGCAGCGCCCTACCGGGACAGACGATCTCTGGGGCCAACGTCCTGACTTTC. Its translation is CASSALPGQTISGANVLTF.